Following are 30 T cell receptor beta chains from one sample sequenced in a study of regulatory T cells in long-lasting Graves disease. Researchers made TCR beta libraries by using iRepertoire HTBI primers and running Arm-PCR on CDR3 regions. TCRdb ran MiXCR on the multiplex PCR reads and lists one entry per CDR3 protein. The sample lists a few hundred thousand distinct CDR3 sequences, 20% to 25% occurring once. Sample time point: newly diagnosed GD, antithyroid drugs for less than 3 months. There was RNA extracted from PBMCs, and the TCR library was made from it. The sample consisted of peripheral blood mononuclear cells (PBMCs), taken at new diagnosis, from a patient treated with antithyroid drugs. Source of these receptors: a female donor with Graves disease.

In this sample, this clonotype turned up many times. The junction and the germline gene differ at one end; a read error may be behind it. The chain uses TRBV4-2 and TRBJ2-1; 14 bases map to TRBD2. This CDR3 is built from 16 residues. CDR1 is LGHNA and CDR2 is YNFKEQ in the germline V gene. Here the CDR3 DNA reads TGCGCCAGCAGCCAAGTGGGACTAGCGGGAGCCAATGAGCAGTTCTTC. Protein product: CASSQVGLAGANEQFF.

The chain has TRBV24-1 and TRBJ2-1; 12 bases map to TRBD2. The germline CDR1 and CDR2 sequences are KGHDR and SFDVKD. Trimming took 5 bases from V and 4 from J; bases not matched to a gene: 2. The CDR3 covers 15 residues. The CDR3 is CATSASGRAYNEQFF. In nucleotides, the CDR3 is TGTGCCACCAGTGCTAGCGGGAGGGCATACAATGAGCAGTTCTTC.

This chain links TRBV4-2 with TRBJ2-5; 9 nucleotides line up with TRBD2. Germline CDR1 LGHNA, CDR2 YNFKEQ. V was pared by 4 bases and J by 0 bases, with 3 bases of the junction left unmatched. The CDR3 sequence is 15 residues long. In nucleotides, the CDR3 is TGTGCCAGCAGCCGAAAGCGGGGGGACCAAGAGACCCAGTACTTC. It yields the protein CASSRKRGDQETQYF.

In its sample, this clonotype was seen many times. Its ends do not fully match the called genes, so a read error is possible. The chain combines TRBV29-1 with TRBJ2-3; D is tentatively TRBD1 or TRBD2 (5 bases each). There are 13 residues in the CDR3. Germline CDR1 and CDR2: SQVTM and ANQGSEA. This chain's CDR3 is CSLEGPGTDTQYF. Here the CDR3 DNA reads TGCAGCCTTGAGGGACCGGGCACAGATACGCAGTATTTT.

This clonotype was recorded many times. The chain joins TRBV11-2 to TRBJ2-1; 11 nucleotides align to TRBD1. Trimming took 5 bases from V and 5 from J; bases not matched to a gene: 5. Germline values: CDR1 SGHAT, CDR2 FQNNGV. The CDR3 length is 15 residues. The CDR3 sequence: CASSGQGAYHNEQFF. CDR3 DNA sequence: TGTGCCAGCAGCGGACAGGGGGCTTATCACAATGAGCAGTTCTTC.

This clonotype was seen ten or more times. The genes are TRBV7-9 and TRBJ1-4, with TRBD1 matching 7 bases. Trimming removed 6 bases from V and 5 bases from J; junction bases left unmatched: 3. The CDR3 is made up of 13 amino acids. Germline CDR1 and CDR2: SEHNR and FQNEAQ (reference sequence). The CDR3 nucleotides are TGTGCCAGCAGGAGACAGGGAAATGAAAAACTGTTTTTT. It yields the protein CASRRQGNEKLFF.

On this clonotype: The junction and the germline gene differ at one end; a read error may be behind it. V and J are TRBV5-1 and TRBJ2-5; no clear D gene. Germline CDR1 reads SGHRS; CDR2 reads YFSETQ. The CDR3 contains 15 residues. DNA of the CDR3: TGCGCCAGCGGCTTAGTAATCGGCTACCAAGAGACCCAGTACTTC. Translation gives CASGLVIGYQETQYF. The whole variable domain, remainder taken from reference TRBV5-1 and TRBJ2-5, is KAGVTQTPRYLIKTRGQQVTLSCSPISGHRSVSWYQQTPGQGLQFLFEYFSETQRNKGNFPGRFSGRQFSNSRSEMNVSTLELGDSALYLCASGLVIGYQETQYFGPGTRLLVL.

The rearrangement links TRBV7-2 to TRBJ2-7; 9 bases agree with TRBD2. With V trimmed by 8 bases and J by 2 bases, 10 bases remained unmatched. This CDR3 comprises 15 residues. Germline V gene sequence: CDR1 SGHTA, CDR2 FQGNSA. The CDR3 DNA reads TGTGCCAGCCGACGGACTAGCGTGGGGACCTACGAGCAGTACTTC. This sequence encodes CASRRTSVGTYEQYF.

V gene TRBV6-2 or TRBV6-3 combines with J gene TRBJ1-3, with D unresolved. The CDR3 is 13 amino acids. The V end lost 8 bases, the J end lost 4 bases, and 12 bases lay between the germline ends. Per germline, CDR1 MNHEY and CDR2 SVGEGT. CDR3 in amino acids: CASGMGLGNTIYF. The CDR3 nucleotides read TGTGCCAGCGGGATGGGTCTCGGAAACACCATATATTTT.

This clonotype has a count of ten or more. CDR3 amino acids: CASSPMTGGMNEQYF. The CDR3 coding sequence is TGTGCCAGCAGCCCAATGACAGGGGGAATGAACGAGCAGTACTTC. The chain recombines TRBV6-2 or TRBV6-3 with TRBJ2-7, with 9 bases that match TRBD1. Germline CDR1 and CDR2: MNHEY and SVGEGT. This CDR3 spans 15 amino acids. V shed 6 bases, J shed 5 bases, and the junction held 11 bases outside the gene matches.

In nucleotides, the CDR3 is TGTGCCACCAGTGATGGTAGCAACAATGAGCAGTTCTTC. Its translation is CATSDGSNNEQFF. V usage is TRBV24-1 and J usage is TRBJ2-1; D is unclear. The germline gives CDR1 KGHDR, CDR2 SFDVKD. CDR3 length: 13 residues. Trimming cost V 3 bases and J 5 bases, with 7 bases left between them.

This clonotype has at least ten counts. The chain carries TRBV5-5 and TRBJ1-1; D perhaps matches TRBD1 (6 bases). Germline-derived CDR1 and CDR2 are SGHKS and YYEKEE (reference sequence). The CDR3 extends over 15 amino acids. V was trimmed by 1 base and J by 1 base, leaving 11 bases between them. The CDR3: CASSLRGAGNTEAFF. CDR3 bases: TGTGCCAGCAGCTTGAGGGGGGCAGGGAACACTGAAGCTTTCTTT.

Comments on this clonotype: This could be a read error, since a much larger clone is one nucleotide away. The CDR3 DNA follows: TGTGCCAGCGACCGGACAAAGGGCTACGAGCAGTACTTC. Its translation: CASDRTKGYEQYF. The rearrangement links TRBV2 to TRBJ2-7, with D tentatively TRBD1 (5 bases). V was trimmed by 8 bases and J by 3 bases, leaving 14 bases between them. The germline gives CDR1 SNHLY, CDR2 FYNNEI. The CDR3 covers 13 residues.

This clonotype was counted between two and nine times. V usage is TRBV19 and J usage is TRBJ2-1; 7 positions match TRBD1. Germline CDR1 reads LNHDA; CDR2 reads SQIVND (reference sequence). The length of the CDR3 is 16 residues. The V and J ends lost 6 bases and 8 bases, in that order; junction bases with no gene match: 16. Written as DNA, the CDR3 is TGTGCCAGTAGCCCCGGCGGATTAGGGGGCTGGGATGAGCAGTTCTTC. It encodes CASSPGGLGGWDEQFF.

This clonotype came up many times. The genes are TRBV2 and TRBJ2-7, with D hard to call. CDR1 is SNHLY and CDR2 is FYNNEI in the germline V gene. With 7 bases removed from V and 4 bases from J, the gap between germline ends came to 8 bases. CDR3 length: 11 amino acids. Written as DNA, the CDR3 is TGTGCCAGCAAATTTCAGTACGAGCAGTACTTC. This gives the protein CASKFQYEQYF.

Note on this clonotype: With a much larger clone just one base away, this may be a read error. V is TRBV4-1 and J is TRBJ2-1; 8 nucleotides match TRBD2. Germline V gives CDR1 MGHRA, CDR2 YSYEKL. This CDR3 is 15 amino acids long. The DNA for the CDR3 is TGCGCCAGCAGCATACTAGCGGCTCAAGGCGATGAGCGGTTCTTC. Encoded protein: CASSILAAQGDERFF.

This clonotype was recorded at least ten times. The gene calls are TRBV12-3 or TRBV12-4 and TRBJ2-2, with a weak D call TRBD1 (5 bases). This CDR3 spans 20 amino acids. V lost 2 bases to trimming and J lost 1 base, with 23 bases between them. CDR3 in DNA: TGTGCCAGCAGTTTAAGGGCTTTGGGCAGGGATCGGCAGAACACCGGGGAGCTGTTTTTT. Its protein is CASSLRALGRDRQNTGELFF.

The chain is built from TRBV5-4 and TRBJ2-5; D perhaps matches TRBD2 (7 bases). The CDR3 contains 15 residues. CDR1 is SGHNT and CDR2 is YYREEE in the germline V gene (reference sequence). Trimming shortened V by 2 bases and J by 4 bases, and 15 bases separated the two germline ends. The CDR3 protein is CASSFSAGGPETQYF. DNA of the CDR3: TGTGCCAGCAGCTTTTCTGCCGGGGGGCCAGAGACCCAGTACTTC.

This chain connects TRBV6-4 to TRBJ2-3, with D possibly TRBD1 on 6 matching bases. Trimming stripped 4 bases from V and 7 bases from J, with 12 bases between. CDR1 and CDR2 from the germline V gene are MRHNA and SNTAGT. The CDR3 is made up of 13 amino acids. In nucleotides, the CDR3 is TGTGCCAGCAGTGCCCAGGACAGTAATACGCAGTATTTT. It specifies CASSAQDSNTQYF.

This clonotype was seen at least ten times. This chain connects TRBV7-2 to TRBJ1-1; D gene uncertain. V was shortened by 2 bases and J by 8 bases, with 6 bases between the two germline ends. CDR1 is SGHTA, CDR2 FQGNSA, per germline. CDR3 length: 11 amino acids. CDR3 DNA: TGTGCCAGCAGCTTACAGGTAGAAGCTTTCTTT. Translated: CASSLQVEAFF.

This clonotype was found many times. The V call is TRBV2, the J call TRBJ1-3; 7 bases match TRBD1. The CDR3 extends over 18 amino acids. Germline CDR1 reads SNHLY; CDR2 reads FYNNEI. The ends lost 6 bases at V and 0 bases at J; junction bases unmatched: 14. The CDR3 region has the DNA TGTGCCAGCAGACGCGAAATTACAGGGGCCGCCTCTGGAAACACCATATATTTT. This encodes CASRREITGAASGNTIYF.

This chain links TRBV28 with TRBJ2-1, with TRBD2 matching over 9 bases. The CDR3 has 15 amino acids. Germline CDR1 is MDHEN and CDR2 is SYDVKM. V lost 3 bases, J lost 4 bases, and 4 bases stayed unmatched. Written as DNA, the CDR3 is TGTGCCAGCAGTTTTGCTAGCGGGAATTACAATGAGCAGTTCTTC. It is translated as CASSFASGNYNEQFF.

There are many counts of this clonotype. The chain combines TRBV10-3 with TRBJ2-7, with no clear D. The CDR3 length is 12 residues. Trimming pared 1 base from V and 5 bases from J, leaving 6 bases between. From germline, CDR1 is ENHRY and CDR2 SYGVKD. The CDR3 bases are TGTGCCATCAGTGAGTTGGGGAACGAGCAGTACTTC. This sequence encodes CAISELGNEQYF.

This clonotype has more than one count but fewer than ten. The gene calls are TRBV28 and TRBJ1-2; D is uncertain. Germline CDR1 and CDR2: MDHEN and SYDVKM. The CDR3 totals 13 residues. V lost 7 bases, J lost 1 base, and 10 bases lay in between. CDR3 in DNA: TGTGCCAGCAAGCCGGACGATAACTATGGCTACACCTTC. Encoded protein: CASKPDDNYGYTF.

About this clonotype itself: A much bigger clone sits one base away, suggesting this may be a read error. The chain employs TRBV4-3 and TRBJ2-1; D may match TRBD1 or TRBD2 (5 bases each). Trimming removed 0 bases from V and 10 bases from J, with 10 bases in between. This CDR3 region has 13 residues. Germline CDR1 and CDR2: LGHNA and YSLEER. The DNA for the CDR3 is TGCGCCAGCAGCCAAGATATTGGGGACGAGCAGTTCTTC. This gives the protein CASSQDIGDEQFF.

Notes on this clonotype: Being one base from a much bigger clone, this may be a read error. The V gene is TRBV13, the J gene TRBJ1-2; 7 bases fit TRBD1. The CDR3 consists of 13 residues. In germline, CDR1 is PRHDT, CDR2 FYEKMQ (reference sequence). CDR3 residues: CASSRGTDTSSAF. The CDR3, as DNA: TGTGCCAGCAGCCGCGGGACAGACACCTCCAGCGCCTTC.

This clonotype appeared many times. V usage is TRBV7-2 and J usage is TRBJ1-5; the D is unclear. CDR3 length equals 14 residues. Trimming left V 5 bases short and J 4 bases short, with 12 bases between. Germline loops: CDR1 SGHTA, CDR2 FQGNSA. The CDR3 DNA is TGTGCCAGCAGCCCTATGTCGGGGAATCAGCCCCAGCATTTT. Encoded protein: CASSPMSGNQPQHF.

This clonotype showed up many times. This rearrangement joins TRBV15 to TRBJ1-4; the match to TRBD1 covers 9 bases. V lost 8 bases and J lost 1; bases outside the gene matches: 5. This CDR3 spans 15 amino acids. The V gene's germline CDR1 is LNHNV and CDR2 YYDKDF (reference sequence). In nucleotides, the CDR3 is TGTGCCACCCGGACAGGGGAGCGAACTAATGAAAAACTGTTTTTT. Its protein is CATRTGERTNEKLFF.

This clonotype was observed a handful of times. The chain uses TRBV19 and TRBJ2-3; D may match TRBD1 or TRBD2 (5 bases each). The CDR3 is 13 amino acids. Germline V gene sequence: CDR1 LNHDA, CDR2 SQIVND (reference sequence). V lost 5 bases and J lost 6, with 12 bases in between. CDR3 amino acids: CASSPKEGDTQYF. CDR3 DNA sequence: TGTGCCAGTAGTCCGAAAGAGGGGGATACGCAGTATTTT.

This clonotype was counted many times. The gene calls are TRBV7-2 and TRBJ2-5, with D maybe TRBD2 (6 bases). Germline V gives CDR1 SGHTA, CDR2 FQGNSA. The V end lost 1 base, the J end lost 5 bases, and 11 bases lay between the germline ends. The CDR3 totals 14 residues. The CDR3 nucleotides read TGTGCCAGCAGCTTAGTTGCTGGGGGGGAGACCCAGTACTTC. The encoded protein is CASSLVAGGETQYF.